What follows are 23 T cell receptor beta chains derived from one specimen sequenced in a study of cytomegalovirus exposure and HLA in healthy donors (dated by TCRdb to 2016 to 2017). Libraries were built with the immunoSEQ multiplex PCR assay. For the multiplex PCR, a mixture combining 60 forward primers for TCR Vbeta segments and 13 reverse primers for TCR Jbeta segments was used. As stored in TCRdb, this immuneACCESS dataset retains in-frame rearrangements with V and J assigned. A fraction of the clones does not appear; measured against another copy, unresolved V genes explain less than half of the discrepancy, and the remainder lacks a known reason. This sample lists 130,000 to 150,000 clones; 60% to 85% were detected once. The biggest ten clones account for roughly 1.2% of the sample. Sequencing was done on a sample of PBMCs. These receptor sequences come from a male donor in good health and CMV-seropositive.

The J gene is TRBJ2-7, the V gene TRBV28; 10 bases fit TRBD2. The length of the CDR3 is 14 residues. Germline CDR1 MDHEN, CDR2 SYDVKM. V trimming: 1 base; J trimming: 6 bases; junction bases outside the gene matches: 3. The CDR3 sequence: CASSLSAGGGEQYF. The CDR3 nucleotides read TGTGCCAGCAGTTTATCAGCGGGAGGGGGCGAGCAGTACTTC.

The J gene is TRBJ2-7, the V gene TRBV7-9; possibly TRBD1 for D (6 bases). The germline V gene has CDR1 SEHNR and CDR2 FQNEAQ (reference sequence). Trimming took off 4 bases at V and 2 bases at J, with 9 bases between the two ends. The CDR3 has 13 residues. CDR3 sequence reads: CASSYGQTYEQYF. Here the CDR3 DNA reads TGTGCCAGCAGCTACGGACAGACCTACGAGCAGTACTTC.

Worth noting for this clone: At one boundary the junction diverges from the germline segment, which might be a read error. V and J are TRBV7-9 and TRBJ1-2, with D unclear. The germline V gene has CDR1 SEHNR and CDR2 FQNEAQ (reference sequence). This CDR3 comprises 13 residues. The CDR3 region has the DNA TGTTCCAGCAGCTTATCGGGAGTCTATGGCTACACCTTC. This encodes CSSSLSGVYGYTF.

V is TRBV15 and J is TRBJ2-3; a weak D match, TRBD2 (6 bases). V was trimmed by 0 bases and J by 0 bases, leaving 13 bases between them. CDR3 length: 17 residues. Germline assignment: CDR1 LNHNV and CDR2 YYDKDF (reference sequence). As DNA, the CDR3 is TGTGCCACCAGCAGAGAGGGTTGGCGGGACAGCACAGATACGCAGTATTTT. The encoded protein is CATSREGWRDSTDTQYF.

The chain employs TRBV5-4 and TRBJ1-2; no clear D gene. Germline CDR1 SGHNT, CDR2 YYREEE (reference sequence). Between the trimmed V and J ends, which lost 4 bases and 6 bases, there was a span of 16 bases. This CDR3 region has 14 residues. The CDR3 DNA sequence: TGTGCCAGCAGCGGGTCGGGAGCTTGGGATGGCTACACCTTC. Translated, it gives CASSGSGAWDGYTF.

This sequence joins TRBV18 and TRBJ1-4, with TRBD1 matching 8 bases. Germline loops: CDR1 KGHSH, CDR2 LQKENI. Losses at the gene ends were 5 bases for V and 5 bases for J; bases not matched to a gene: 7. The CDR3 spans 15 residues. The CDR3 sequence is CASSSGTGQNEKLFF. The CDR3 DNA is TGTGCCAGCTCATCGGGGACAGGACAAAATGAAAAACTGTTTTTT.

This chain joins TRBV2 and TRBJ2-3, with D tentatively TRBD2 (6 bases). This CDR3 spans 14 amino acids. Trimming left V 7 bases short and J 0 bases short, with 11 bases between. Germline assignment: CDR1 SNHLY and CDR2 FYNNEI. The CDR3 is CASKWRGSTDTQYF. DNA for the CDR3: TGTGCCAGCAAGTGGCGGGGTAGCACAGATACGCAGTATTTT.

V is TRBV21-1 and J is TRBJ1-1; the DNA was not used to check the table's D call, TRBD1. TRBV21-1 is a pseudogene segment. The CDR3 has 16 residues. The CDR3 DNA sequence: TGTGCCAGCACCGAGATACCACAGGGGGCCGTGGCTGAAGCTTTCTTT. Translating gives CASTEIPQGAVAEAFF.

The rearrangement joins TRBV2 to TRBJ1-1; D is undetermined. This CDR3 contains 12 residues. The germline V and J ends were trimmed by 8 bases and 1 base, with 8 bases remaining between them. Germline-derived CDR1 and CDR2 are SNHLY and FYNNEI. In DNA form, the CDR3 reads TGTGCCAGCGGTACAGCGAACACTGAAGCTTTCTTT. Its protein is CASGTANTEAFF.

The chain links TRBV7-8 to TRBJ1-1; 10 nucleotides line up with TRBD1. V gave up 11 bases and J gave up 6 bases; unmatched junction bases: 24. This CDR3 region has 18 residues. Looked up from germline, CDR1 is SGHVS and CDR2 is FQNEAQ. CDR3 sequence reads: CADYRAAEKTGGSSEAFF. The CDR3 bases are TGTGCCGATTACCGTGCTGCCGAAAAGACAGGGGGCTCATCTGAAGCTTTCTTT.

The chain carries TRBV6-5 and TRBJ2-7; D is perhaps TRBD1 (5 bases). Trimming removed 2 bases at V and 1 base at J, with 12 bases between. The CDR3 is 15 amino acids. Germline CDR1 is MNHEY and CDR2 is SVGAGI. CDR3 DNA: TGTGCCAGCAGTTACCTAGGGGCGGCGTCCTACGAGCAGTACTTC. It codes for CASSYLGAASYEQYF.

The gene calls are TRBV7-3 and TRBJ2-2, with 10 bases that match TRBD2. This CDR3 is built from 16 residues. The germline CDR1 and CDR2 sequences are SGHTA and FQGTGA. V was pared by 4 bases and J by 0 bases, with 2 bases of the junction left unmatched. In nucleotides, the CDR3 is TGTGCCAGCAGCTACAGCGGGGGGGCGAACACCGGGGAGCTGTTTTTT. Protein: CASSYSGGANTGELFF.

About this clone itself: At one of its ends the junction is not consistent with the germline gene, which may arise from a read error. The chain has TRBV28 and TRBJ1-1; D is undetermined. The CDR3 spans 13 residues. The germline V gene has CDR1 MDHEN and CDR2 SYDVKM. CDR3 DNA sequence: TGTGCCAGCGGTTTGGGGAGGAGGACTGAAGCTTTCTTT. It encodes CASGLGRRTEAFF.

Only a few counts were recorded for this clone. J is TRBJ1-5 and V is TRBV6-5; the D gene is possibly TRBD1 (5 bases). Germline CDR1 reads MNHEY; CDR2 reads SVGAGI. V shed 6 bases and J shed 5 bases, with 11 bases lying between them. The CDR3 has 13 amino acids. CDR3 protein: CASSHRGDQPQHF. Here the CDR3 DNA reads TGTGCCAGCAGCCACCGGGGGGATCAGCCCCAGCATTTT.

The genes are TRBV27 and TRBJ2-3, with D unresolved. CDR3 length equals 16 residues. Germline-derived CDR1 and CDR2 are MNHEY and SMNVEV (reference sequence). V lost 6 bases to trimming and J lost 1 base, with 17 bases between them. CDR3: CASSYSVGVRTDTQYF. The CDR3 nucleotides are TGTGCCAGCAGCTATTCAGTAGGAGTTCGCACAGATACGCAGTATTTT.

The chain is built from TRBV6-5 and TRBJ2-7; the match to TRBD2 covers 13 bases. Germline assignment: CDR1 MNHEY and CDR2 SVGAGI. The CDR3 has 14 amino acids. The ends lost 0 bases at V and 13 bases at J; junction bases unmatched: 6. This chain's CDR3 is CASSYSKTSGRAYF. The CDR3 nucleotides are TGTGCCAGCAGTTACTCCAAAACTAGCGGGAGGGCTTACTTC.

This sequence joins TRBV21-1 and TRBJ1-2; the DNA was not compared with TRBD1, the D call given in the table. TRBV21-1 is a pseudogene locus. The CDR3 covers 16 residues. In DNA form, the CDR3 reads TGTGCCAGCAGCATAAACCCCGGGGGCAGGGGGTATGGCTACACCTTC. This gives the protein CASSINPGGRGYGYTF.

This clone has just one count. CDR3 nucleotide sequence: TGCGCCAGCAGCTTCGGACAGGGGGCGACCGGGGAGCTGTTTTTT. Protein sequence: CASSFGQGATGELFF. The chain combines TRBV5-1 with TRBJ2-2; 11 bases match TRBD1. CDR3 length equals 15 residues. Germline V gene lookup returns CDR1 SGHRS and CDR2 YFSETQ. Trimming took 2 bases from V and 5 from J; bases not matched to a gene: 2.

The gene calls are TRBV6-1 and TRBJ2-2; 10 positions agree with TRBD1. J lost 5 bases, V lost 9 bases, and 6 bases had no gene match. The CDR3 extends over 14 amino acids. Germline values: CDR1 MNHNS, CDR2 SASEGT. The CDR3 loop reads CASHGTGVTGELFF. Here the CDR3 DNA reads TGTGCCAGTCACGGGACAGGGGTTACCGGGGAGCTGTTTTTT.

This chain joins TRBV4-2 and TRBJ1-3; possible D gene TRBD1, 6 bases. V lost 0 bases, J lost 0 bases, and 12 bases lay in between. CDR3 length: 17 amino acids. The germline V gene has CDR1 LGHNA and CDR2 YNFKEQ. CDR3 nucleotide sequence: TGTGCCAGCAGCCAAGATCCAGGGGCCCTCTCTGGAAACACCATATATTTT. It translates to CASSQDPGALSGNTIYF.

The chain joins TRBV9 to TRBJ2-1; 12 bases fit TRBD1. The junction had 8 bases not matched to a gene; V was cut back by 3 bases and J by 7 bases. Germline lookup yields CDR1 SGDLS and CDR2 YYNGEE. The CDR3 runs 16 residues. CDR3 DNA sequence: TGTGCCAGCAGCGGCCAGGGACAGGGGGCTGGGAATGAGCAGTTCTTC. It translates to CASSGQGQGAGNEQFF.

The genes are TRBV19 and TRBJ1-1, with D possibly TRBD1 on 5 matching bases. The CDR3 contains 13 residues. V dropped 8 bases and J dropped 5 bases, with 15 bases sitting between them. Per the germline V gene, CDR1 is LNHDA and CDR2 is SQIVND (reference sequence). CDR3 amino acids: CASAAEGVTEAFF. CDR3 nucleotide sequence: TGTGCCAGTGCGGCGGAAGGGGTGACTGAAGCTTTCTTT.

V and J are TRBV7-2 and TRBJ2-7; D may be TRBD2 (5 bases). CDR3 size: 15 residues. The V gene's germline CDR1 is SGHTA and CDR2 FQGNSA. Trimming cost V 5 bases and J 2 bases, with 16 bases left between them. CDR3 protein: CASSDIRGAAYEQYF. In DNA form, the CDR3 reads TGTGCCAGCAGCGACATCCGTGGAGCGGCCTACGAGCAGTACTTC.